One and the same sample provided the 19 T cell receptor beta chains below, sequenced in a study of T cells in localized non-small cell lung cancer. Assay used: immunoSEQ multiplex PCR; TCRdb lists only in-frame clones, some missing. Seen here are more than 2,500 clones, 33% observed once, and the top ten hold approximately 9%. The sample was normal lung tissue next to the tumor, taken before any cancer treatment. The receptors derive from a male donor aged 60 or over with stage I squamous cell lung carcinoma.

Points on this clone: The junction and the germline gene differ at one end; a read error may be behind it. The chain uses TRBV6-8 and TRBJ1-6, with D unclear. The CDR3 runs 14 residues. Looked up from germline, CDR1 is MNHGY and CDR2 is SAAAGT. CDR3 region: CAISRSEGDSPLHF. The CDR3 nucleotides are TGTGCCATCAGTAGATCTGAGGGAGATTCACCCCTCCACTTT.

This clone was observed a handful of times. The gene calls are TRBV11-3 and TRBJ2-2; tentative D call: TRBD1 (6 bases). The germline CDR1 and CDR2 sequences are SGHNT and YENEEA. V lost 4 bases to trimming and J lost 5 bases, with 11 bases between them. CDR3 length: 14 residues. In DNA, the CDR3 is TGTGCCAGCAGCTCCAGGGGTAAAACCGGGGAGCTGTTTTTT. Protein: CASSSRGKTGELFF.

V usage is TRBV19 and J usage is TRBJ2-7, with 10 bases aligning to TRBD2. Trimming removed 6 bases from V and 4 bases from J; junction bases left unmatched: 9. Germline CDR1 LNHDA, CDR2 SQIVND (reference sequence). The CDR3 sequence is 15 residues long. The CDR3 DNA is TGTGCCAGTAGCTCTCTAGCGGGGGTATGGTACGAGCAGTACTTC. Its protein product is CASSSLAGVWYEQYF.

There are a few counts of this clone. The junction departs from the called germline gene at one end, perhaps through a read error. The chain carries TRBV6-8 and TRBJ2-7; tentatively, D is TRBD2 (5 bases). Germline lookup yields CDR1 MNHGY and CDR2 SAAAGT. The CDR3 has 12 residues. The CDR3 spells CASSDSSGSQYF. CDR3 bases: TGTGCCAGCAGTGACTCGTCGGGGTCTCAGTACTTC.

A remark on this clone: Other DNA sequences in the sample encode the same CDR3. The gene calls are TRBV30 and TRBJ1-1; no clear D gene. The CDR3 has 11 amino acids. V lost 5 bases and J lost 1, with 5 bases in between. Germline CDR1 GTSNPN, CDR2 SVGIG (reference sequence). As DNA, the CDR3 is TGTGCCTGGTCTAGGAACACTGAAGCTTTCTTT. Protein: CAWSRNTEAFF. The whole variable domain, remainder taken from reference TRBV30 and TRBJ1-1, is SQTIHQWPATLVQPVGSPLSLECTVEGTSNPNLYWYRQAAGRGLQLLFYSVGIGQISSEVPQNLSASRPQDRQFILSSKKLLLSDSGFYLCAWSRNTEAFFGQGTRLTVV.

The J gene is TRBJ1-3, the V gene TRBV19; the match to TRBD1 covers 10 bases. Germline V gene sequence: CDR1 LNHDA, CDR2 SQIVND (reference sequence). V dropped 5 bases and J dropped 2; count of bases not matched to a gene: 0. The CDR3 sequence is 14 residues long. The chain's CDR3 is CASSDRGPGNTIYF. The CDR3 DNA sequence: TGTGCCAGTAGTGACAGGGGGCCTGGAAACACCATATATTTT.

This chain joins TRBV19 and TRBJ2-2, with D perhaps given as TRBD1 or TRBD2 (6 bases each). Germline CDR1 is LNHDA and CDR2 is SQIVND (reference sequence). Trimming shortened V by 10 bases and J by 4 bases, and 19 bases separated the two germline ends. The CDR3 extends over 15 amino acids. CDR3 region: CATQTSGAGTGELFF. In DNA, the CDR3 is TGTGCCACCCAAACCTCGGGGGCGGGCACCGGGGAGCTGTTTTTT. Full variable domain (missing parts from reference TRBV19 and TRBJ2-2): DGGITQSPKYLFRKEGQNVTLSCEQNLNHDAMYWYRQDPGQGLRLIYYSQIVNDFQKGDIAEGYSVSREKKESFPLTVTSAQKNPTAFYLCATQTSGAGTGELFFGEGSRLTVL.

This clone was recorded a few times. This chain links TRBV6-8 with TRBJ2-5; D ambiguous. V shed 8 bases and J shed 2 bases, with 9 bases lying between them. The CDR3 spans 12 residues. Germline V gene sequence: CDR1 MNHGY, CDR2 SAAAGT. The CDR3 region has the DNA TGTGCCAGCCTCGGGCCTCAAGAGACCCAGTACTTC. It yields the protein CASLGPQETQYF.

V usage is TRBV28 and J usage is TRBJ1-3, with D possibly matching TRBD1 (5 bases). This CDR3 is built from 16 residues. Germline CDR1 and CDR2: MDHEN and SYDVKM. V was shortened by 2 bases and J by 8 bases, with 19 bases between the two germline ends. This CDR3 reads CASSLQGSENGDTIYF. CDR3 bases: TGTGCCAGCAGTTTACAGGGCTCCGAAAATGGGGACACCATATATTTT. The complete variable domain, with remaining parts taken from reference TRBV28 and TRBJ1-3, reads DVKVTQSSRYLVKRTGEKVFLECVQDMDHENMFWYRQDPGLGLRLIYFSYDVKMKEKGDIPEGYSVSREKKERFSLILESASTNQTSMYLCASSLQGSENGDTIYFGEGSWLTVV.

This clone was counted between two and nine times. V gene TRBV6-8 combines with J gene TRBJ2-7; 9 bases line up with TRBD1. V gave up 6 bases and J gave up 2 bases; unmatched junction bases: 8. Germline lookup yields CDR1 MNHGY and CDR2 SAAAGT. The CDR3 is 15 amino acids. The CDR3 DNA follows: TGTGCCAGCAGGGAACCGGGACAGGGCCCCTACGAGCAGTACTTC. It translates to CASREPGQGPYEQYF.

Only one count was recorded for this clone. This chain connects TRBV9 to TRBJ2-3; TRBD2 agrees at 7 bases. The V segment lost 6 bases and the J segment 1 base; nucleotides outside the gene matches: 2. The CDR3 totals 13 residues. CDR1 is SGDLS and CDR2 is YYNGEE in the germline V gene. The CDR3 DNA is TGTGCCAGCACGGCGGGGGGCACAGATACGCAGTATTTT. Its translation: CASTAGGTDTQYF.

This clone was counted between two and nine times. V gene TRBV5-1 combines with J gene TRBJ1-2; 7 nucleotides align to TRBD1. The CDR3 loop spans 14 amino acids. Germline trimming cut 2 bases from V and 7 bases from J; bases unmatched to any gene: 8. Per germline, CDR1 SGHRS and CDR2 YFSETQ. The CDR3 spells CASSLEQGLGGYTF. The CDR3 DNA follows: TGCGCCAGCAGCTTAGAACAGGGGCTCGGTGGCTACACCTTC.

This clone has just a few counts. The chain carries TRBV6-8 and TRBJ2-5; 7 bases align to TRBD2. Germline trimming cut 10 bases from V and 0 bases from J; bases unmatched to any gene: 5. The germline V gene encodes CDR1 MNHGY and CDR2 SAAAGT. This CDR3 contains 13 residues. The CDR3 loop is CAIGGGDQETQYF. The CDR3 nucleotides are TGTGCCATTGGGGGAGGGGACCAAGAGACCCAGTACTTC.

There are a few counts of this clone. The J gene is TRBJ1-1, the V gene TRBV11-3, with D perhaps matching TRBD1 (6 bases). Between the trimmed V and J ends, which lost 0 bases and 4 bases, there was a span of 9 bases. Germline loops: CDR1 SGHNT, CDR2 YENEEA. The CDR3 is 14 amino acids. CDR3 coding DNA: TGTGCCAGCAGCTTAGATGGGGGGCCCACTGAAGCTTTCTTT. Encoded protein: CASSLDGGPTEAFF.

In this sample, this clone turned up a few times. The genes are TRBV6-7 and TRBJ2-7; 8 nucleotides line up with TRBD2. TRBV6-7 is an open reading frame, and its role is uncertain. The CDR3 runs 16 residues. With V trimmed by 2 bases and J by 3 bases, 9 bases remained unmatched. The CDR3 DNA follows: TGTGCCAGCAGTTACGCTTTGGTAGCGGGGCACTACGAGCAGTACTTC. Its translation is CASSYALVAGHYEQYF.

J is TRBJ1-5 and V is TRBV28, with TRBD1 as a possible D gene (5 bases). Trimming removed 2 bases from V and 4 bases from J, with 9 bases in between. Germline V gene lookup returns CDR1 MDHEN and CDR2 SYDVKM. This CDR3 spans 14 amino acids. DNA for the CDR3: TGTGCCAGCAGTTTACCAGGGCCAAATCAGCCCCAGCATTTT. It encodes CASSLPGPNQPQHF.

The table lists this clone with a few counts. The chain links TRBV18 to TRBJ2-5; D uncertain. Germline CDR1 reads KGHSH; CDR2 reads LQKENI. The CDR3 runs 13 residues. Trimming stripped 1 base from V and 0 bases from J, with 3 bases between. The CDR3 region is CASSPRHQETQYF. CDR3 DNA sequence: TGTGCCAGCTCACCACGACACCAAGAGACCCAGTACTTC. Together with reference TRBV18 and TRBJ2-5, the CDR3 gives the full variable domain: NAGVMQNPRHLVRRRGQEARLRCSPMKGHSHVYWYRQLPEEGLKFMVYLQKENIIDESGMPKERFSAEFPKEGPSILRIQQVVRGDSAAYFCASSPRHQETQYFGPGTRLLVL.

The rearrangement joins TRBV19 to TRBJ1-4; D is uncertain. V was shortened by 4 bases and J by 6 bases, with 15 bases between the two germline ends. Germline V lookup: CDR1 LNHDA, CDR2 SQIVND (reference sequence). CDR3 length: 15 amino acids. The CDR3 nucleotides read TGTGCCAGTAGTAAAAGGACGGTCCCGGATGAAAAACTGTTTTTT. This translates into CASSKRTVPDEKLFF.

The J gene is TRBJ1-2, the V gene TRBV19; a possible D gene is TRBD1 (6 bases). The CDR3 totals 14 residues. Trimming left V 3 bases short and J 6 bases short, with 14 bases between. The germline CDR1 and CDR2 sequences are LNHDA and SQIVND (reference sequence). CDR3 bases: TGTGCCAGTAGTATTTCAGGGGCTGAAAATGGCTACACCTTC. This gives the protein CASSISGAENGYTF.